Reported below is one T cell receptor beta chain. Germline V gene lookup returns CDR1 ENHRY and CDR2 SYGVKD. V was clipped by 0 bases and J by 4 bases, with 12 bases between them. This CDR3 region has 15 residues. The sample belongs to a study of blood T cell repertoires in COVID-19. The method was immunoSEQ multiplex PCR; TCRdb's version includes in-frame clones alone and lacks a portion of them. The sample records fewer than 150,000 clones, about four fifths being singletons. The chain is built from TRBV10-3 and TRBJ1-1; no firm D call. This TCR was recovered from a man older than 75 with acute or convalescent COVID-19. Sequenced: peripheral blood. The CDR3 spells CAISESGVSSTEAFF. CDR3 nucleotides: TGTGCCATCAGTGAGTCAGGAGTCAGCAGCACTGAAGCTTTCTTT.